These 2 T cell receptor beta chains were all obtained from the same sample, sequenced in a study of cytomegalovirus exposure and HLA in healthy donors. Libraries were prepared by immunoSEQ multiplex PCR; TCRdb keeps only in-frame clonotypes and omits some of them. The data show 200,000 to 300,000 clones, around 91% seen once. Material for sequencing was PBMCs. These receptors originate from a woman in her 30s in good health and CMV-seronegative.

Worth noting for this clone: One junction end disagrees with the germline gene, perhaps due to a read error. The genes are TRBV7-3 and TRBJ1-1; D is uncertain. This CDR3 comprises 13 residues. Looked up from germline, CDR1 is SGHTA and CDR2 is FQGTGA. In DNA form, the CDR3 reads TGTGCCAACAGCCCTTACTTGAACACTGAAGCTTTCTTT. Translated: CANSPYLNTEAFF.

The chain links TRBV27 to TRBJ2-7; maybe TRBD1 (5 bases). The CDR3 extends over 16 amino acids. Germline values: CDR1 MNHEY, CDR2 SMNVEV (reference sequence). The V gene lost 3 bases and the J gene lost 0 bases, with 15 bases spanning the gap. The CDR3 region is CASSLFAGIPSYEQYF. The CDR3 DNA follows: TGTGCCAGCAGTTTGTTTGCAGGGATCCCCTCCTACGAGCAGTACTTC.